What follows describes a single TCR beta chain. What it binds is unknown. The data stem from a study of beta chain features in type 1 diabetes. CDR3 length: 13 residues. V lost 5 bases, J lost 7 bases, and 5 bases stayed unmatched. In germline, CDR1 is SQVTM, CDR2 ANQGSEA. What was sequenced were expressed TCRB transcripts, since all of the isolated RNA had been reverse transcribed. The table came from immunoSEQ multiplex PCR; TCRdb's copy has only in-frame clones and leaves some out. The repertoire holds more than 250,000 clones, with roughly 22% as singletons. Broader study findings: The influence of HLA type on TCRB rearrangement stayed undetermined. In all four CD4+ subsets, TCRB CDR3 length was significantly, moderately reduced in type 1 diabetes.

It was via CD45RO/CCR7/CD25/CD127/CD95/CD27 that CD4+ naive, central memory, regulatory and stem cell-like memory cells were sorted. V is TRBV29-1 and J is TRBJ1-6, with 7 bases aligning to TRBD1. The clonotype was recovered from a woman aged 40 to 50 with type 1 diabetes. What was sequenced was naive CD4+ T cells from blood. CDR3: CSVLDRENSPLHF. Written as DNA, the CDR3 is TGCAGCGTTCTCGACAGGGAAAATTCACCCCTCCACTTT.